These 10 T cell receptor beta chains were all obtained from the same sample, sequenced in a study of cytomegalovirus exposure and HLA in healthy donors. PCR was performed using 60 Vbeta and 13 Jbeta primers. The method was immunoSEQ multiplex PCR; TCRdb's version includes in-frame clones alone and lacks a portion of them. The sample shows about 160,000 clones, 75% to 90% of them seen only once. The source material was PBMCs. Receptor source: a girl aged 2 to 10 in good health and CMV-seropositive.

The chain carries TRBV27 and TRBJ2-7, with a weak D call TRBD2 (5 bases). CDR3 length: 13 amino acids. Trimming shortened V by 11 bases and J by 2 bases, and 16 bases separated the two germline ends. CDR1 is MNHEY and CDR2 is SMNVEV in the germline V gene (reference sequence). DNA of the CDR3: TGTGCCGCCCTCGACTATAAAACCTACGAGCAGTACTTC. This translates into CAALDYKTYEQYF.

CDR3 sequence (DNA): TGTGCCAGCAGCTTCGGCAGGGGGAGCCACGAGCAGTACTTC. Its protein is CASSFGRGSHEQYF. The chain has TRBV5-6 and TRBJ2-7, with 7 nucleotides matching TRBD1. V trimming: 2 bases; J trimming: 5 bases; junction bases outside the gene matches: 7. In germline, CDR1 is SGHDT, CDR2 YYEEEE. This CDR3 comprises 14 residues.

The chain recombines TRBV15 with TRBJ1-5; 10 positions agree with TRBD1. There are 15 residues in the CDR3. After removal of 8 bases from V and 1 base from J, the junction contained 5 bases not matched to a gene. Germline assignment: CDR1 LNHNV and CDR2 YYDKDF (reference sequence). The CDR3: CATDRGRGSNQPQHF. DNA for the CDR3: TGTGCCACCGACAGGGGGCGAGGCAGCAATCAGCCCCAGCATTTT.

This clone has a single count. CDR3 region: CSVVSGSSYEQYF. CDR3 sequence (DNA): TGCAGCGTTGTAAGCGGGAGCTCCTACGAGCAGTACTTC. The V gene is TRBV29-1, the J gene TRBJ2-7, with 8 bases matching TRBD2. CDR1 is SQVTM and CDR2 is ANQGSEA in the germline V gene. The CDR3 contains 13 residues. V shed 4 bases, J shed 0 bases, and the junction held 2 bases outside the gene matches.

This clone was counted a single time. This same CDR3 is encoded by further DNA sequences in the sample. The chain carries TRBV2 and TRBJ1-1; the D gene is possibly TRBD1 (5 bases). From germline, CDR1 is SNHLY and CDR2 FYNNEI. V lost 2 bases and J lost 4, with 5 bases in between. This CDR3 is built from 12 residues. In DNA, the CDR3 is TGTGCCAGCAGTGAACAGGGCACTGAAGCTTTCTTT. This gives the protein CASSEQGTEAFF.

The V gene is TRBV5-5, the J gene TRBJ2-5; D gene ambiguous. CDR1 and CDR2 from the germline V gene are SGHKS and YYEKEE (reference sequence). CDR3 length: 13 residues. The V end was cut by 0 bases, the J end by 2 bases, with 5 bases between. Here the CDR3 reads CASSLGGQETQYF. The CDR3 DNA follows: TGTGCCAGCAGCTTGGGCGGACAAGAGACCCAGTACTTC.

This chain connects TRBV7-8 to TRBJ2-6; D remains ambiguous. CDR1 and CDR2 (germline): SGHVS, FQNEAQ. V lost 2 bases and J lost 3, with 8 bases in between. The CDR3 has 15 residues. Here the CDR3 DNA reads TGTGCCAGCAGCTTACAAATTTTTGGGGCCAACGTCCTGACTTTC. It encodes CASSLQIFGANVLTF.

The CDR3 loop is CASSLEVLMAGAHNEQFF. DNA of the CDR3: TGCGCCAGCAGCTTGGAAGTCCTAATGGCAGGGGCTCACAATGAGCAGTTCTTC. The chain employs TRBV5-1 and TRBJ2-1, with D possibly matching TRBD1 (6 bases). V lost 0 bases, J lost 5 bases, and 21 bases lay in between. Germline-derived CDR1 and CDR2 are SGHRS and YFSETQ. The CDR3 is 18 amino acids.

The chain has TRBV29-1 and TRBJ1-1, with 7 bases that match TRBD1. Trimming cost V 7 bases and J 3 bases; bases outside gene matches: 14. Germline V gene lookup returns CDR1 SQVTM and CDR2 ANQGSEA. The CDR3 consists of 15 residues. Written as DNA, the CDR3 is TGCAGCGCACTAGAGACAGGGAAAAGGTACACTGAAGCTTTCTTT. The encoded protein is CSALETGKRYTEAFF. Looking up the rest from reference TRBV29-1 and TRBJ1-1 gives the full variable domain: SAVISQKPSRDICQRGTSLTIQCQVDSQVTMMFWYRQQPGQSLTLIATANQGSEATYESGFVIDKFPISRPNLTFSTLTVSNMSPEDSSIYLCSALETGKRYTEAFFGQGTRLTVV.

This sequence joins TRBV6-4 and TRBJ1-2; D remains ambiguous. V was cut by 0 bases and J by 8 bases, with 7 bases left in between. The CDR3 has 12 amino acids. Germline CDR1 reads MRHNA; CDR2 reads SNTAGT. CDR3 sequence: CASSDSSEGYTF. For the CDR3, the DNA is TGTGCCAGCAGTGACTCCTCGGAGGGCTACACCTTC.